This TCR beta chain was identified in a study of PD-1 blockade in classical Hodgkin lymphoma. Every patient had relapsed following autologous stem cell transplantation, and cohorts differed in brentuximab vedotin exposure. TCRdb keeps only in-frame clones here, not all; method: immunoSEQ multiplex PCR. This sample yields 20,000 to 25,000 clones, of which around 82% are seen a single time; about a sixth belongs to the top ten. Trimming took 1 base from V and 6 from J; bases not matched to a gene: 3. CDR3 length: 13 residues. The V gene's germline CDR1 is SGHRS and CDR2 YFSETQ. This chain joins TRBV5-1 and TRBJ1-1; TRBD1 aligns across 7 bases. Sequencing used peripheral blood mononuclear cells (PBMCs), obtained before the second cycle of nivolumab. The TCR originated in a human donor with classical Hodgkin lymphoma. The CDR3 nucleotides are TGCGCCAGCAGCTTGTACGGGACAGCTGAAGCTTTCTTT. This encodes CASSLYGTAEAFF.